What follows is one TCR beta chain and its context. Its specificity is unknown. Germline CDR1 reads SGHTA; CDR2 reads FQGNSA. Deletions cut 2 bases from V and 2 bases from J, with 10 bases between. The CDR3 length is 15 residues. The data were obtained in a study of OX40 agonist ivuxolimab in advanced cancers. Study results and caveats: People who partly responded at 0.1-3.0 mg/kg had some of the least clonal expansion seen.

Profiling relied on immunoSEQ multiplex PCR, and the TCRdb table lists in-frame clones only, not all of them. In the table there are 70,000 to 75,000 clones, around 80% of which are singletons. The material sequenced was CD4+ or CD8+ T cells sorted from blood, taken in a trial of the OX40 agonist ivuxolimab. The V and J genes are TRBV7-2 and TRBJ1-5; maybe TRBD1 (5 bases). The TCR originated in an adult with an advanced solid tumor such as melanoma, head and neck, liver or kidney cancer. CDR3: CASSLFSGGNQPQHF. The CDR3 bases are TGTGCCAGCAGCTTATTCTCGGGGGGCAATCAGCCCCAGCATTTT.